Listed here is a single T cell receptor beta chain. What it binds is not known. A multiplex PCR was run with 60 Vbeta primers and 13 Jbeta primers. Sequenced by immunoSEQ multiplex PCR; TCRdb stores in-frame clones only, minus some. Its table lists over 80,000 clones. The entry originates in a study of cytomegalovirus exposure and HLA in healthy donors. The study's findings and limits: Later on, an analysis tied over 15,000 TCR beta sequences to HLA alleles at 0.05 false discovery rate. Reports indicated that the classifier achieved high specificity and sensitivity in diagnosing cytomegalovirus status. A prior analysis recorded that most TCR beta V segments were productive about 90% or about 30% of the time.

The sequenced material came from PBMCs. The sequence came from a girl aged 5 to 17 in good health and CMV-seropositive.

CDR3: CASGAGTGEETQYF. For the CDR3, the DNA is TGTGCCAGCGGAGCTGGGACAGGGGAAGAGACCCAGTACTTC. This chain uses TRBV7-9 with TRBJ2-5; 10 positions match TRBD1. This CDR3 has 14 residues. The junction had 6 bases not matched to a gene; V was cut back by 8 bases and J by 3 bases. Germline loops: CDR1 SEHNR, CDR2 FQNEAQ (reference sequence).